The 11 T cell receptor beta chains below come from one sample, sequenced in a study of blood T cell repertoires in COVID-19 (dated by TCRdb to the early 2020s). The library was produced with the immunoSEQ multiplex PCR assay. Drawn from immuneACCESS, this table holds only the in-frame rearrangements with V and J called that TCRdb kept. Clones are partly lost; checked studies trace under half to an unresolved V gene and leave the rest unexplained. The sample profile shows some 300,000 clones; around 89% of them were found once. In total, the top ten clones hold 5.5% to 8.5% of the sample. Sequencing used peripheral blood. The receptors originated from a woman between 25 and 40 years old who had recovered from COVID-19.

The rearrangement links TRBV5-1 to TRBJ2-5; 7 bases agree with TRBD1. Germline CDR1 SGHRS, CDR2 YFSETQ. Trimming cost V 0 bases and J 5 bases; bases outside gene matches: 10. The CDR3 runs 16 residues. DNA of the CDR3: TGCGCCAGCAGCTTGGCCCCCCGACAGGGTGGGGAGACCCAGTACTTC. It yields the protein CASSLAPRQGGETQYF.

This chain links TRBV3-1 (or the pseudogene TRBV3-2) with TRBJ1-2, with D tentatively TRBD1 (6 bases). Germline assignment: CDR1 LGHDT and CDR2 YNNKEL (reference sequence). There are 16 residues in the CDR3. Trimming pared 5 bases from V and 4 bases from J, leaving 20 bases between. The CDR3 sequence: CASSSRRDTLVYGYTF. CDR3 bases: TGTGCCAGCAGCTCAAGACGGGACACCCTGGTCTATGGCTACACCTTC.

The chain links TRBV30 to TRBJ2-2; 7 bases line up with TRBD2. V trimming: 5 bases; J trimming: 6 bases; junction bases outside the gene matches: 3. This CDR3 region has 12 residues. The germline gives CDR1 GTSNPN, CDR2 SVGIG (reference sequence). CDR3 amino acids: CAWGEGPGELFF. The CDR3 DNA sequence: TGTGCCTGGGGGGAGGGACCCGGGGAGCTGTTTTTT.

The V call is TRBV27, the J call TRBJ2-2, with D perhaps TRBD2 (5 bases). The CDR3 totals 15 residues. V lost 2 bases and J lost 5, with 12 bases in between. Germline V CDR1 and CDR2: MNHEY, SMNVEV (reference sequence). In DNA form, the CDR3 reads TGTGCCAGCAGTTTAAGAGGGCGGGTGACCGGGGAGCTGTTTTTT. Its protein is CASSLRGRVTGELFF.

The rearrangement uses TRBV2 and TRBJ2-3; 8 positions match TRBD1. CDR3 length: 14 residues. Trimming removed 6 bases from V and 3 bases from J; junction bases left unmatched: 5. Per germline, CDR1 SNHLY and CDR2 FYNNEI. DNA of the CDR3: TGTGCCAGCAGCGCAGGGGGCGGGACAGATACGCAGTATTTT. It yields the protein CASSAGGGTDTQYF.

The chain is built from TRBV4-1 and TRBJ2-5, with 10 bases aligning to TRBD2. CDR1 and CDR2 (germline): MGHRA, YSYEKL. This CDR3 spans 19 amino acids. The J segment lost 2 bases and the V segment lost 2 bases, leaving 14 bases of the junction unmatched. CDR3 nucleotide sequence: TGCGCCAGCAGCCAAACGGGTGCTAGCGGGGGCCCGATGCAAGAGACCCAGTACTTC. This translates into CASSQTGASGGPMQETQYF.

J is TRBJ2-7 and V is TRBV18, with a tentative D call TRBD1 (6 bases). The CDR3 is made up of 15 amino acids. The germline V and J ends were trimmed by 2 bases and 1 base, with 12 bases remaining between them. Germline CDR1 is KGHSH and CDR2 is LQKENI. The CDR3 bases are TGTGCCAGCTCACCAGCAGGGGCCGGTTCCTACGAGCAGTACTTC. It encodes CASSPAGAGSYEQYF.

The chain combines TRBV25-1 with TRBJ1-1; 9 bases fit TRBD1. V trimming: 4 bases; J trimming: 6 bases; junction bases outside the gene matches: 9. There are 15 residues in the CDR3. Germline CDR1 is MGHDK and CDR2 is SYGVNS. The CDR3 coding sequence is TGTGCCAGCAGTGGAGGGGACAGGGCAGTTCCTGAAGCTTTCTTT. Translating gives CASSGGDRAVPEAFF.

J is TRBJ2-3 and V is TRBV29-1; 8 bases fit TRBD2. Germline V gene data show CDR1 as SQVTM and CDR2 as ANQGSEA. The junction had 7 bases not matched to a gene; V was cut back by 6 bases and J by 2 bases. The CDR3 contains 14 residues. CDR3 protein: CSVDRGLATDTQYF. CDR3 sequence (DNA): TGCAGCGTGGACCGAGGACTAGCCACAGATACGCAGTATTTT.

This rearrangement joins TRBV28 to TRBJ1-1, with a weak D call TRBD1 (6 bases). CDR3 size: 12 residues. Germline CDR1 is MDHEN and CDR2 is SYDVKM. The ends were cut back, 7 bases at V and 9 bases at J, with 15 bases in the middle. CDR3 protein: CASTHREIKAFF. The DNA for the CDR3 is TGTGCCAGCACCCACAGGGAGATTAAAGCTTTCTTT.

This chain connects TRBV9 to TRBJ1-2, with a tentative D call TRBD1 (6 bases). Germline CDR1 SGDLS, CDR2 YYNGEE. Trimming pared 0 bases from V and 6 bases from J, leaving 6 bases between. This CDR3 is built from 12 residues. The CDR3 protein is CASSVDRDGYTF. In DNA, the CDR3 is TGTGCCAGCAGCGTAGACAGGGATGGCTACACCTTC.